This is a list of T cell receptor beta chains from one sample in a study of early T cells in non-severe SARS-CoV-2 infection. TCRdb processed the 5' RACE reads anew with MiXCR; each CDR3 protein has one entry. The profile covers about 46,000 distinct CDR3 sequences, with approximately 5.1% appearing a single time and roughly 5.2% taken by the ten largest. The sequencing here drew on whole blood, taken at baseline. The receptors originated from an adult who was a healthcare worker with PCR-confirmed SARS-CoV-2 infection or an uninfected control (not recorded which). Both conserved end residues are part of each CDR3. Each record gives: V gene, D gene, CDR3 length, J gene, clone size, CDR3 protein, CDR3 DNA. D genes are given only for firm matches. Clone size is shown for a subset of rows, as once, few, many or a class of expanded clone.

V gene: TRBV18; D gene: .; CDR3 length: 16; J gene: TRBJ1-1; clone size: many; CDR3 protein: CASSPGGLQVFTEAFF; CDR3 DNA: TGTGCCAGCTCACCAGGAGGGTTGCAGGTGTTCACTGAAGCTTTCTTT
V gene: TRBV29-1; D gene: .; CDR3 length: 13; J gene: TRBJ2-5; clone size: many; CDR3 protein: CSVDSAGGETQYF; CDR3 DNA: TGCAGCGTTGATTCGGCAGGGGGGGAGACCCAGTACTTC
V gene: TRBV12-3/TRBV12-4; D gene: TRBD1; CDR3 length: 14; J gene: TRBJ2-7; clone size: many; CDR3 protein: CASSLGTGVYEQYF; CDR3 DNA: TGTGCCAGCAGTTTAGGGACAGGGGTCTACGAGCAGTACTTC
V gene: TRBV29-1; D gene: .; CDR3 length: 13; J gene: TRBJ1-1; clone size: few; CDR3 protein: CSVVSWGGRRAFF; CDR3 DNA: TGCAGCGTTGTTTCGTGGGGGGGGCGGCGAGCTTTCTTT
V gene: TRBV18; D gene: TRBD1; CDR3 length: 15; J gene: TRBJ2-1; clone size: many; CDR3 protein: CASSPGQGAYNEQFF; CDR3 DNA: TGTGCCAGCTCACCTGGACAGGGGGCATACAATGAGCAGTTCTTC
V gene: TRBV27; D gene: .; CDR3 length: 13; J gene: TRBJ2-1; clone size: many; CDR3 protein: CASSLLGRNEQFF; CDR3 DNA: TGTGCCAGCAGTTTACTGGGCCGCAATGAGCAGTTCTTC
V gene: TRBV5-4; D gene: TRBD1; CDR3 length: 18; J gene: TRBJ2-2; clone size: .; CDR3 protein: CASADRAFRRAITGELFF; CDR3 DNA: TGTGCCAGTGCGGACAGGGCGTTCCGAAGGGCAATTACCGGGGAGCTGTTTTTT
V gene: TRBV20-1; D gene: TRBD2; CDR3 length: 16; J gene: TRBJ2-3; clone size: many; CDR3 protein: CSARRPGLGYTDTQYF; CDR3 DNA: TGCAGTGCTAGACGTCCGGGACTAGGGTACACAGATACGCAGTATTTT
V gene: TRBV18; D gene: TRBD2; CDR3 length: 15; J gene: TRBJ2-1; clone size: many; CDR3 protein: CASSQAGGPINEQFF; CDR3 DNA: TGTGCCAGCTCTCAAGCGGGAGGGCCAATTAATGAGCAGTTCTTC
V gene: TRBV29-1; D gene: TRBD2; CDR3 length: 14; J gene: TRBJ2-1; clone size: many; CDR3 protein: CSVELLAGGGEQFF; CDR3 DNA: TGCAGCGTTGAGTTACTAGCGGGAGGGGGTGAGCAGTTCTTC
V gene: TRBV3-2; D gene: .; CDR3 length: 15; J gene: TRBJ2-7; clone size: many; CDR3 protein: CASSQEGQGRGEQYF; CDR3 DNA: TGTGCCAGCAGCCAAGAAGGTCAGGGCCGGGGCGAGCAGTACTTC
V gene: TRBV6-1; D gene: TRBD2; CDR3 length: 17; J gene: TRBJ2-3; clone size: few; CDR3 protein: CASSEAGSGRALDTQYF; CDR3 DNA: TGTGCCAGCAGTGAAGCGGGGAGCGGGAGGGCCTTGGATACGCAGTATTTT
V gene: TRBV3-1; D gene: .; CDR3 length: 19; J gene: TRBJ2-5; clone size: .; CDR3 protein: CASSQDLAGPGLLQETQYF; CDR3 DNA: TGTGCCAGCAGCCAAGATTTAGCCGGACCTGGGCTGCTGCAAGAGACCCAGTACTTC
V gene: TRBV4-1; D gene: .; CDR3 length: 16; J gene: TRBJ2-7; clone size: many; CDR3 protein: CASSQVSVSLAYEQYF; CDR3 DNA: TGCGCCAGCAGCCAAGTGAGCGTCTCGTTAGCCTACGAGCAGTACTTC
V gene: TRBV3-1; D gene: TRBD2; CDR3 length: 18; J gene: TRBJ2-3; clone size: many; CDR3 protein: CASSQLAGEVVGTDTQYF; CDR3 DNA: TGTGCCAGCAGCCAACTAGCGGGAGAGGTCGTAGGCACAGATACGCAGTATTTT
V gene: TRBV28; D gene: .; CDR3 length: 13; J gene: TRBJ2-1; clone size: many; CDR3 protein: CASRPPLASEQFF; CDR3 DNA: TGTGCCAGCAGGCCTCCCCTAGCGTCTGAGCAGTTCTTC
V gene: TRBV5-4; D gene: .; CDR3 length: 15; J gene: TRBJ2-7; clone size: few; CDR3 protein: CASSPDPQGIYEQYF; CDR3 DNA: TGTGCCAGCAGCCCTGATCCCCAGGGAATCTACGAGCAGTACTTC
V gene: TRBV20-1; D gene: .; CDR3 length: 13; J gene: TRBJ1-3; clone size: many; CDR3 protein: CSAPGTTGNTIYF; CDR3 DNA: TGCAGTGCTCCCGGGACCACTGGAAACACCATATATTTT
V gene: TRBV29-1; D gene: .; CDR3 length: 12; J gene: TRBJ2-1; clone size: medium-sized; CDR3 protein: CSVDPTYNEQFF; CDR3 DNA: TGCAGCGTTGACCCAACGTACAATGAGCAGTTCTTC
V gene: TRBV27; D gene: .; CDR3 length: 15; J gene: TRBJ2-7; clone size: .; CDR3 protein: CASSLYGGGSYEQYF; CDR3 DNA: TGTGCCAGCAGTTTATACGGGGGCGGGTCCTACGAGCAGTACTTC
V gene: TRBV28; D gene: TRBD1; CDR3 length: 15; J gene: TRBJ2-7; clone size: many; CDR3 protein: CASSFEGQDSYEQYF; CDR3 DNA: TGTGCCAGCAGTTTTGAGGGACAGGACTCCTACGAGCAGTACTTC
V gene: TRBV19; D gene: .; CDR3 length: 15; J gene: TRBJ2-3; clone size: .; CDR3 protein: CASSPTLGTTDTQYF; CDR3 DNA: TGTGCCAGTAGTCCAACCCTGGGGACCACAGATACGCAGTATTTT
V gene: TRBV28; D gene: .; CDR3 length: 17; J gene: TRBJ2-6; clone size: few; CDR3 protein: CASSLTTAGAGANVLTF; CDR3 DNA: TGTGCCAGCAGTTTAACGACAGCCGGGGCGGGGGCCAACGTCCTGACTTTC
V gene: TRBV6-1; D gene: .; CDR3 length: 15; J gene: TRBJ2-1; clone size: many; CDR3 protein: CASSEVMQGYNEQFF; CDR3 DNA: TGTGCCAGCAGTGAAGTAATGCAGGGTTACAATGAGCAGTTCTTC
V gene: TRBV11-2; D gene: .; CDR3 length: 13; J gene: TRBJ2-1; clone size: .; CDR3 protein: CASIPANSNEQFF; CDR3 DNA: TGTGCCAGCATCCCCGCAAACAGCAATGAGCAGTTCTTC
V gene: TRBV29-1; D gene: .; CDR3 length: 13; J gene: TRBJ2-2; clone size: many; CDR3 protein: CSVSAMNTGELFF; CDR3 DNA: TGCAGCGTTTCCGCCATGAACACCGGGGAGCTGTTTTTT
V gene: TRBV6-1; D gene: .; CDR3 length: 14; J gene: TRBJ1-5; clone size: few; CDR3 protein: CASSVAGSNQPQHF; CDR3 DNA: TGTGCCAGCAGTGTCGCCGGGAGCAATCAGCCCCAGCATTTT
V gene: TRBV18; D gene: .; CDR3 length: 16; J gene: TRBJ2-7; clone size: many; CDR3 protein: CASSPTFGTQLGEQYF; CDR3 DNA: TGTGCCAGCTCACCAACTTTCGGGACCCAGTTGGGTGAGCAGTACTTC
V gene: TRBV6-5; D gene: .; CDR3 length: 15; J gene: TRBJ1-1; clone size: many; CDR3 protein: CASSYSPGLVTEAFF; CDR3 DNA: TGTGCCAGCAGTTACTCGCCAGGGCTGGTCACTGAAGCTTTCTTT
V gene: TRBV5-6; D gene: TRBD2; CDR3 length: 20; J gene: TRBJ2-2; clone size: many; CDR3 protein: CASSLSLAGGPMVSTGELFF; CDR3 DNA: TGTGCCAGCAGCTTGTCCCTAGCGGGAGGGCCCATGGTCTCCACCGGGGAGCTGTTTTTT
V gene: TRBV29-1; D gene: .; CDR3 length: 12; J gene: TRBJ1-1; clone size: many; CDR3 protein: CSASPGLTEAFF; CDR3 DNA: TGCAGCGCCTCCCCGGGGCTCACTGAAGCTTTCTTT
V gene: TRBV12-3/TRBV12-4; D gene: .; CDR3 length: 14; J gene: TRBJ1-2; clone size: many; CDR3 protein: CASSSYLVGTGYTF; CDR3 DNA: TGTGCCAGCAGTTCCTACCTTGTAGGGACGGGCTACACCTTC
V gene: TRBV20-1; D gene: TRBD2; CDR3 length: 15; J gene: TRBJ2-1; clone size: many; CDR3 protein: CSARENGRTYNEQFF; CDR3 DNA: TGCAGTGCTAGAGAAAACGGGAGGACCTACAATGAGCAGTTCTTC
V gene: TRBV3-1; D gene: TRBD2; CDR3 length: 13; J gene: TRBJ2-7; clone size: many; CDR3 protein: CASSHPGGYEQYF; CDR3 DNA: TGTGCCAGCAGCCACCCGGGGGGCTACGAGCAGTACTTC
V gene: TRBV27; D gene: TRBD1; CDR3 length: 15; J gene: TRBJ1-2; clone size: many; CDR3 protein: CASSPLGTGGYGYTF; CDR3 DNA: TGTGCCAGCAGTCCGCTAGGGACAGGGGGCTATGGCTACACCTTC
V gene: TRBV12-3/TRBV12-4; D gene: .; CDR3 length: 14; J gene: TRBJ1-3; clone size: many; CDR3 protein: CASRTDELGNTIYF; CDR3 DNA: TGTGCCAGCAGGACAGACGAACTGGGAAACACCATATATTTT
V gene: TRBV5-6; D gene: .; CDR3 length: 17; J gene: TRBJ2-3; clone size: few; CDR3 protein: CASSLLIVLGNTDTQYF; CDR3 DNA: TGTGCCAGCAGCTTGTTGATTGTCTTGGGGAACACAGATACGCAGTATTTT
V gene: TRBV4-1; D gene: .; CDR3 length: 16; J gene: TRBJ2-1; clone size: many; CDR3 protein: CASSQGREVFSNEQFF; CDR3 DNA: TGCGCCAGCAGCCAAGGGAGGGAGGTTTTTTCGAATGAGCAGTTCTTC
V gene: TRBV7-9; D gene: .; CDR3 length: 15; J gene: TRBJ1-6; clone size: many; CDR3 protein: CASSLGPSVYSPLHF; CDR3 DNA: TGTGCCAGCAGCTTAGGACCCTCGGTTTATTCACCCCTCCACTTT
V gene: TRBV11-2; D gene: .; CDR3 length: 12; J gene: TRBJ2-1; clone size: many; CDR3 protein: CASSLGSDGQFF; CDR3 DNA: TGTGCCAGCAGCTTGGGCAGCGACGGGCAGTTCTTC
V gene: TRBV4-2; D gene: .; CDR3 length: 14; J gene: TRBJ2-7; clone size: many; CDR3 protein: CASSQDRLVGEQYF; CDR3 DNA: TGTGCCAGCAGCCAAGACCGACTAGTCGGCGAGCAGTACTTC
V gene: TRBV7-9; D gene: TRBD2; CDR3 length: 14; J gene: TRBJ2-5; clone size: many; CDR3 protein: CASSLEAGAETQYF; CDR3 DNA: TGTGCCAGCAGCTTAGAAGCGGGAGCTGAGACCCAGTACTTC
V gene: TRBV28; D gene: .; CDR3 length: 17; J gene: TRBJ2-3; clone size: many; CDR3 protein: CASSPPYSDSGTDTQYF; CDR3 DNA: TGTGCCAGCAGTCCCCCTTATTCGGACTCGGGCACAGATACGCAGTATTTT
V gene: TRBV7-9; D gene: TRBD2; CDR3 length: 15; J gene: TRBJ2-7; clone size: many; CDR3 protein: CASSFRAGGPYEQYF; CDR3 DNA: TGTGCCAGCAGCTTTCGGGCGGGAGGGCCGTACGAGCAGTACTTC
V gene: TRBV7-2; D gene: .; CDR3 length: 13; J gene: TRBJ1-2; clone size: many; CDR3 protein: CASSQDKNYGYTF; CDR3 DNA: TGTGCCAGCAGCCAAGACAAGAACTATGGCTACACCTTC
V gene: TRBV6-2/TRBV6-3; D gene: .; CDR3 length: 15; J gene: TRBJ2-7; clone size: many; CDR3 protein: CASRATGTGGYEQYF; CDR3 DNA: TGTGCCAGCAGGGCCACCGGGACCGGGGGCTACGAGCAGTACTTC
V gene: TRBV12-3/TRBV12-4; D gene: TRBD2; CDR3 length: 13; J gene: TRBJ2-7; clone size: .; CDR3 protein: CASRPSSGNEQYF; CDR3 DNA: TGTGCCAGCAGGCCCTCCAGCGGGAACGAGCAGTACTTC
V gene: TRBV7-9; D gene: .; CDR3 length: 14; J gene: TRBJ1-1; clone size: few; CDR3 protein: CASSLANPRSEAFF; CDR3 DNA: TGTGCCAGCAGCTTAGCAAATCCTCGATCTGAAGCTTTCTTT
V gene: TRBV20-1; D gene: .; CDR3 length: 13; J gene: TRBJ1-4; clone size: .; CDR3 protein: CSASSLVGEKLFF; CDR3 DNA: TGCAGTGCTAGCAGCCTCGTGGGGGAAAAACTGTTTTTT
V gene: TRBV3-1; D gene: .; CDR3 length: 13; J gene: TRBJ1-6; clone size: many; CDR3 protein: CASSQDVGAPLHF; CDR3 DNA: TGTGCCAGCAGCCAAGACGTAGGGGCACCCCTCCACTTT
V gene: TRBV28; D gene: .; CDR3 length: 19; J gene: TRBJ2-1; clone size: many; CDR3 protein: CASSPRLPLGSASYNEQFF; CDR3 DNA: TGTGCCAGCAGTCCTAGGCTACCCCTCGGTAGCGCGTCCTACAATGAGCAGTTCTTC
V gene: TRBV12-3/TRBV12-4; D gene: .; CDR3 length: 14; J gene: TRBJ2-3; clone size: few; CDR3 protein: CASSVLAYTDTQYF; CDR3 DNA: TGTGCCAGCAGTGTACTAGCCTACACAGATACGCAGTATTTT
V gene: TRBV7-2; D gene: TRBD1; CDR3 length: 15; J gene: TRBJ2-2; clone size: many; CDR3 protein: CASSLGRGSTGELFF; CDR3 DNA: TGTGCCAGCAGCTTAGGCAGGGGGTCGACCGGGGAGCTGTTTTTT
V gene: TRBV5-6; D gene: TRBD1; CDR3 length: 13; J gene: TRBJ2-7; clone size: .; CDR3 protein: CASSLDRGVEQYF; CDR3 DNA: TGTGCCAGCAGCTTGGACAGGGGAGTTGAGCAGTACTTC
V gene: TRBV10-2; D gene: TRBD1; CDR3 length: 14; J gene: TRBJ1-1; clone size: many; CDR3 protein: CASGGQALNTEAFF; CDR3 DNA: TGCGCCAGCGGGGGACAGGCCCTGAACACTGAAGCTTTCTTT
V gene: TRBV19; D gene: .; CDR3 length: 15; J gene: TRBJ2-1; clone size: .; CDR3 protein: CASRRGTVSYNEQFF; CDR3 DNA: TGTGCCAGTAGACGCGGGACCGTTTCCTACAATGAGCAGTTCTTC
V gene: TRBV5-1; D gene: TRBD1; CDR3 length: 17; J gene: TRBJ2-5; clone size: many; CDR3 protein: CASRRARDRALQETQYF; CDR3 DNA: TGCGCCAGCAGGCGTGCCCGGGACAGGGCTCTCCAAGAGACCCAGTACTTC